The clone carrying this T cell receptor beta chain was detected a few times. Its antigen is not identified. The data are from a study of T cells in Graves' hyperthyroidism and ophthalmopathy. At the level of the study: Peripheral blood samples were taken at initial diagnosis, prior to any treatment. General observations from the study: Most clonotypes expanded in the thyroid (above 0.001) were also present in blood.

Hyperthyroidism in the patients, aged 18 to 65, was newly diagnosed and under 2 months in duration. The investigators amplified TCR beta CDR3 regions from RNA transcripts. The HTBI set primed first-round TCR CDR3 RT-PCR. TCRdb re-derived calls from the multiplex PCR reads in MiXCR, one entry per CDR3 protein. The data show over 500,000 distinct CDR3 sequences, around 15% seen once. What was sequenced was blood. This receptor was identified in a woman aged 40 to 49 with Graves' hyperthyroidism.

CDR3 coding DNA: TGTGCCAGCAGCTTAGTAAGTGGTGCGATTAGCACAGATACGCAGTATTTT. Its translation: CASSLVSGAISTDTQYF. V gene TRBV7-9 combines with J gene TRBJ2-3, with D unresolved. Deletions cut 1 base from V and 0 bases from J, with 14 bases between. The CDR3 contains 17 residues. Germline V gene lookup returns CDR1 SEHNR and CDR2 FQNEAQ (reference sequence).